This T cell receptor beta chain was identified in a study of T cell repertoires in cytomegalovirus infection. Study-level background: Public TCR beta signatures indicated both CMV infection and matching HLA type.

Overall study findings and caveats: HLA-C-restricted CMV clonotypes gave the most frequent clonotype in two of eight donors. Carriers of CMV plus the relevant HLA were identified by cumulative public TCR beta family frequency.

About this clonotype: The antigen is not known.

CDR3 length: 14 amino acids. Germline V gives CDR1 SGHTA, CDR2 FQGNSA. V shed 2 bases and J shed 3 bases, with 10 bases lying between them. In TCRdb, the reads were re-called with MiXCR into one record per CDR3 protein. The sample yields some 310,000 distinct CDR3 sequences, roughly 25% seen once. The receptor's source is a human donor in good health (CMV status not recorded). Some clones in this sample may be carry-over from other donors' samples. Material: cultured PBMCs, obtained from culture after CMV antigen stimulation. The V and J genes are TRBV7-2 and TRBJ1-1; the D gene is possibly TRBD1 (5 bases). The CDR3 protein is CASSLMGRDTEAFF. CDR3 sequence (DNA): TGTGCCAGCAGCTTAATGGGCAGGGACACTGAAGCTTTCTTT.